Included here is one T cell receptor beta chain sequence, with context. The V gene's germline CDR1 is LNHDA and CDR2 SQIVND (reference sequence). The junction had 18 bases not matched to a gene; V was cut back by 8 bases and J by 1 base. CDR3 length: 18 residues. TCRdb's table, derived via immunoSEQ multiplex PCR, lists solely in-frame clones and lacks some. The profile shows nearly 95,000 clones, about 90% of them singletons. These data come from a study of blood T cell repertoires in COVID-19. Study overall: Samples of COVID-19 (acute and convalescent) were obtained from the United States, Italy and Spain.

This sequence originates from a human donor with acute or convalescent COVID-19. The donor label of this sample is uncertain. Sequenced input: peripheral blood. The J gene is TRBJ1-1, the V gene TRBV19; 8 bases fit TRBD1. This chain's CDR3 is CASYSLDGRGRTNTEAFF. DNA of the CDR3: TGTGCCAGTTACTCGCTTGATGGCAGGGGGCGTACGAACACTGAAGCTTTCTTT.